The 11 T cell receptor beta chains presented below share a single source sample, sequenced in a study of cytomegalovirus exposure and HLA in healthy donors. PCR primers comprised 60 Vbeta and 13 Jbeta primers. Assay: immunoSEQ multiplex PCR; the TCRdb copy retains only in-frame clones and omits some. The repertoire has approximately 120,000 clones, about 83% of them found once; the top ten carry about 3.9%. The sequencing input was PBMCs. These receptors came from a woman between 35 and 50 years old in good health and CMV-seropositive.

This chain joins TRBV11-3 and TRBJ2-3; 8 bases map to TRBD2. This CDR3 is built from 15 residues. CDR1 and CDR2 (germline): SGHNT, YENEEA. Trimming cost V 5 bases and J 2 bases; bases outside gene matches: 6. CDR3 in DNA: TGTGCCAGCAGCGCGGGCGGGGGGCCCACAGATACGCAGTATTTT. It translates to CASSAGGGPTDTQYF. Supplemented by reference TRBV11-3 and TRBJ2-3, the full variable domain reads EAGVVQSPRYKIIEKKQPVAFWCNPISGHNTLYWYLQNLGQGPELLIRYENEEAVDDSQLPKDRFSAERLKGVDSTLKIQPAELGDSAVYLCASSAGGGPTDTQYFGPGTRLTVL.

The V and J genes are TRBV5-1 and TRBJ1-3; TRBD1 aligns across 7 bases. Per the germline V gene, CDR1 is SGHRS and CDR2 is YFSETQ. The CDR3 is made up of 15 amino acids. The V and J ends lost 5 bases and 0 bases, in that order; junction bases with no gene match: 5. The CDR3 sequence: CASRPDRRSGNTIYF. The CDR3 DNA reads TGCGCCAGCAGGCCGGACAGGCGCTCTGGAAACACCATATATTTT.

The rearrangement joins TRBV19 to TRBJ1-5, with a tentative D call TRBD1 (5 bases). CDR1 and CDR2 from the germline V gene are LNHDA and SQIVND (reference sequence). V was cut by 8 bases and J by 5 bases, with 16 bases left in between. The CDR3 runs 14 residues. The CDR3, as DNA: TGTGCCAGTGGTGGACACACACCCTATCAGCCCCAGCATTTT. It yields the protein CASGGHTPYQPQHF.

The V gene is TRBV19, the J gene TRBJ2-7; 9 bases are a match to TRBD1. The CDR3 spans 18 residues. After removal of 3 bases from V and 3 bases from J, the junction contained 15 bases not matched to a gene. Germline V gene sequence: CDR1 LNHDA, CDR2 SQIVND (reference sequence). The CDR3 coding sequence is TGTGCCAGTAGTATTTCCGGGACAGGGTATTCTAACGTCTACGAGCAGTACTTC. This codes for CASSISGTGYSNVYEQYF. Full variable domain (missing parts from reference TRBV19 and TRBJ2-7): DGGITQSPKYLFRKEGQNVTLSCEQNLNHDAMYWYRQDPGQGLRLIYYSQIVNDFQKGDIAEGYSVSREKKESFPLTVTSAQKNPTAFYLCASSISGTGYSNVYEQYFGPGTRLTVT.

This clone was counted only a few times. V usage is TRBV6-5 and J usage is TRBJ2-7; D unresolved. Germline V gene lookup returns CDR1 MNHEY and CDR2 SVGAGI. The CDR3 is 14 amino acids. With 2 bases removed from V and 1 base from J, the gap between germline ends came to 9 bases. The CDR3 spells CASSYLSESYEQYF. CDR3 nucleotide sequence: TGTGCCAGCAGTTACCTGTCAGAATCCTACGAGCAGTACTTC.

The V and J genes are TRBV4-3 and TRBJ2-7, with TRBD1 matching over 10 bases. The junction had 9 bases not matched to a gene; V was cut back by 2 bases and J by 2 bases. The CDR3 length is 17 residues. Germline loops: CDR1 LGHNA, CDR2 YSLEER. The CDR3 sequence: CASSQFPTGTGAYEQYF. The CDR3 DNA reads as TGCGCCAGCAGCCAATTCCCTACCGGGACAGGGGCCTACGAGCAGTACTTC.

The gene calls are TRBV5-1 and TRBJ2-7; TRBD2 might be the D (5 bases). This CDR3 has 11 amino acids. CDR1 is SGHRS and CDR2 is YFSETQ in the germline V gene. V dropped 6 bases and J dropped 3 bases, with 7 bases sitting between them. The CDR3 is CASNRGYEQYF. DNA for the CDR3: TGCGCCAGCAATCGGGGCTACGAGCAGTACTTC.

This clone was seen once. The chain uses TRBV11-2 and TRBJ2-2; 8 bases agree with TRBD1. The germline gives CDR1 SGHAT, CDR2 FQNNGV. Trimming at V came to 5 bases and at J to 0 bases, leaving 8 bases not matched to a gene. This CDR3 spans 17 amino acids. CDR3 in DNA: TGTGCCAGCAGCCGCAGGGGGCCCGAACCGAACACCGGGGAGCTGTTTTTT. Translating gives CASSRRGPEPNTGELFF.

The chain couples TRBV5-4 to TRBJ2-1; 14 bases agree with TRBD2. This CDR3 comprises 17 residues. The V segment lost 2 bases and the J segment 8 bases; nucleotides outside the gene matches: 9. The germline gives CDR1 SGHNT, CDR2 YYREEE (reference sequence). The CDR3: CASSFGLAGGRLDEQFF. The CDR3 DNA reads TGTGCCAGCAGCTTCGGACTAGCGGGGGGCCGCCTCGATGAGCAGTTCTTC.

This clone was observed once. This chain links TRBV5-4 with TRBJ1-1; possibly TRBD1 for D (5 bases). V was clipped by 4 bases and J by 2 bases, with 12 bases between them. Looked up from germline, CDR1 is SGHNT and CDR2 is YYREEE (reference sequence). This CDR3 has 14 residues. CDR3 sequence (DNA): TGTGCCAGCAGCAAGACAGTTGGTAACACTGAAGCTTTCTTT. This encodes CASSKTVGNTEAFF.

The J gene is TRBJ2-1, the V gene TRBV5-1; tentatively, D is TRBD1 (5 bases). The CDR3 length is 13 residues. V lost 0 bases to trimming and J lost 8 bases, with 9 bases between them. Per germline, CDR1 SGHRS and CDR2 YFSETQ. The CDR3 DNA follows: TGCGCCAGCAGCTTGGCCCTGGGGCATGAGCAGTTCTTC. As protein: CASSLALGHEQFF. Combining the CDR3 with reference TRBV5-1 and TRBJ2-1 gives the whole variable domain KAGVTQTPRYLIKTRGQQVTLSCSPISGHRSVSWYQQTPGQGLQFLFEYFSETQRNKGNFPGRFSGRQFSNSRSEMNVSTLELGDSALYLCASSLALGHEQFFGPGTRLTVL.